The present TCR beta chain was sequenced within a study of long-term antiretroviral therapy in people with HIV. Investigators performed immunoSEQ version v3.0 at survey level. Sequenced by immunoSEQ multiplex PCR; TCRdb stores in-frame clones only, minus some. Among about 25,000 clones listed, roughly 85% were seen once. The germline CDR1 and CDR2 sequences are LNHDA and SQIVND (reference sequence). The CDR3 extends over 14 amino acids. The ends were cut back, 3 bases at V and 8 bases at J, with 13 bases in the middle. The sequence came from a man between 50 and 59 years old with HIV. This sequence joins TRBV19 and TRBJ2-2; no reliable D call. Sequenced here: unsorted PBMCs, sampled 1.2 years after starting antiretroviral therapy. CDR3 sequence: CASSILSFRGELFF. CDR3 DNA: TGTGCCAGTAGTATTCTATCATTCAGGGGGGAGCTGTTTTTT.